Listed below are T cell receptor beta chains from one sample, sequenced in a study of T cell changes during pregnancy in multiple sclerosis. Assay: immunoSEQ multiplex PCR; the TCRdb copy retains only in-frame clones and omits some. The sample has 20,000 to 25,000 clones; 65% to 90% are singletons. The source material was CD4+ T cells from peripheral blood mononuclear cells, sampled in the first trimester of pregnancy. Receptors were obtained from a female donor in good health, enrolled as a control in a pregnancy study. Each CDR3 is given with its conserved first and last residue. The D gene is left open where the match is weak. Size tells how often a clone was seen (once, few, many) or the class of an expanded clone, and some rows leave it out.

J: TRBJ2-2
size: NA
length: 16
V: TRBV5-1
D: TRBD2
CDR3: CASSSSTSVGTGELFF
DNA: TGCGCCAGCAGCTCCTCAACTAGCGTAGGGACCGGGGAGCTGTTTTTT

J: TRBJ1-4
size: once
length: 15
V: TRBV5-1
D: TRBD1
CDR3: CASSGVGQVNEKLFF
DNA: TGCGCCAGCAGCGGCGTGGGACAGGTTAATGAAAAACTGTTTTTT

J: TRBJ2-7
size: NA
length: 13
V: TRBV6-5
D: NA
CDR3: CASSYAGADKMDF
DNA: TGTGCCAGCAGTTACGCTGGGGCGGACAAGATGGACTTC

J: TRBJ2-7
size: NA
length: 15
V: TRBV7-3
D: NA
CDR3: CASSLVAGSSYEQYF
DNA: TGTGCCAGCAGCTTAGTGGCGGGAAGCTCCTACGAGCAGTACTTC

J: TRBJ2-1
size: NA
length: 16
V: TRBV27
D: TRBD2
CDR3: CASSSISGRPGSEQFF
DNA: TGTGCCAGCAGTTCAATTAGCGGGAGGCCGGGGAGTGAGCAGTTCTTC

J: TRBJ2-7
size: few
length: 14
V: TRBV2
D: TRBD2
CDR3: CASRGTSGSGEQYF
DNA: TGTGCCAGCAGGGGTACTAGCGGGAGTGGCGAGCAGTACTTC

J: TRBJ1-2
size: NA
length: 12
V: TRBV29-1
D: NA
CDR3: CSSRSISGGYTF
DNA: TGCAGCTCTCGCAGTATTTCAGGTGGCTACACCTTC

J: TRBJ2-3
size: NA
length: 14
V: TRBV5-5
D: TRBD2
CDR3: CASSFGGGTDTQYF
DNA: TGTGCCAGCAGCTTCGGGGGGGGCACAGATACGCAGTATTTT

J: TRBJ2-2
size: NA
length: 14
V: TRBV2
D: NA
CDR3: CASSYRVNTGELFF
DNA: TGTGCCAGCAGTTACAGGGTGAACACCGGGGAGCTGTTTTTT

J: TRBJ2-1
size: few
length: 15
V: TRBV5-6
D: TRBD2
CDR3: CASSRRLAGHNEQFF
DNA: TGTGCCAGCAGTCGTCGACTAGCGGGTCACAATGAGCAGTTCTTC

J: TRBJ1-2
size: NA
length: 15
V: TRBV4-2
D: NA
CDR3: CASSRSSPVNYGYTF
DNA: TGTGCCAGCAGCCGCTCATCTCCAGTTAACTATGGCTACACCTTC

J: TRBJ1-4
size: NA
length: 13
V: TRBV19
D: NA
CDR3: CGSTWGVCEKLFF
DNA: TGTGGAAGTACGTGGGGCGTGTGTGAAAAACTGTTTTTT

J: TRBJ2-7
size: NA
length: 15
V: TRBV9
D: TRBD2
CDR3: CASSPRTSGRIEQYF
DNA: TGTGCCAGCAGCCCACGGACTAGCGGGAGAATCGAGCAGTACTTC

J: TRBJ1-1
size: NA
length: 14
V: TRBV29-1
D: TRBD1
CDR3: CSVTWTGMNTEAFF
DNA: TGCAGCGTCACCTGGACAGGGATGAACACTGAAGCTTTCTTT

J: TRBJ2-7
size: NA
length: 14
V: TRBV7-9
D: TRBD2
CDR3: CASSFGTSDYEQYF
DNA: TGTGCCAGCAGCTTCGGGACTAGCGACTACGAGCAGTACTTC

J: TRBJ2-7
size: NA
length: 15
V: TRBV6-5
D: TRBD2
CDR3: CASSTTSGSSYEQYF
DNA: TGTGCCAGCAGCACCACTAGCGGGAGCTCCTACGAGCAGTACTTC

J: TRBJ2-2
size: NA
length: 15
V: TRBV5-6
D: TRBD2
CDR3: CASSFLGGGTGELFF
DNA: TGTGCCAGCAGCTTTCTGGGGGGGGGAACCGGGGAGCTGTTTTTT

J: TRBJ2-3
size: NA
length: 17
V: TRBV25-1
D: TRBD2
CDR3: CASSVKPGTSGTDTQYF
DNA: TGTGCCAGCAGTGTCAAACCCGGGACTAGCGGGACAGATACGCAGTATTTT

J: TRBJ1-1
size: NA
length: 14
V: TRBV21-1
D: NA
CDR3: CASSKYRGIAEAFF
DNA: TGTGCCAGCAGCAAATACAGGGGGATAGCTGAAGCTTTCTTT

J: TRBJ2-2
size: NA
length: 16
V: TRBV27
D: NA
CDR3: CASSLGGNKRGGELFF
DNA: TGTGCCAGCAGTTTAGGGGGGAACAAGCGAGGCGGGGAGCTGTTTTTT

J: TRBJ1-6
size: NA
length: 18
V: TRBV21-1
D: NA
CDR3: CASSKGSLEQWFSSPLHF
DNA: TGTGCCAGCAGCAAAGGCAGTTTGGAACAATGGTTTAGCTCACCCCTCCACTTT

J: TRBJ2-7
size: NA
length: 15
V: TRBV30
D: NA
CDR3: CAWSGVGVKSYEQYF
DNA: TGTGCCTGGAGTGGGGTAGGGGTAAAGTCCTACGAGCAGTACTTC

J: TRBJ2-7
size: few
length: 14
V: TRBV9
D: TRBD1
CDR3: CASSAGTAGYEQYF
DNA: TGTGCCAGCAGCGCAGGGACAGCCGGGTACGAGCAGTACTTC

J: TRBJ2-5
size: once
length: 12
V: TRBV7-6
D: NA
CDR3: CASSSLQETQYF
DNA: TGTGCCAGCAGCTCCCTCCAAGAGACCCAGTACTTC

J: TRBJ1-6
size: few
length: 15
V: TRBV21-1
D: NA
CDR3: CASSKGDTGNSPLHF
DNA: TGTGCCAGCAGCAAAGGAGATACAGGTAATTCACCCCTCCACTTT